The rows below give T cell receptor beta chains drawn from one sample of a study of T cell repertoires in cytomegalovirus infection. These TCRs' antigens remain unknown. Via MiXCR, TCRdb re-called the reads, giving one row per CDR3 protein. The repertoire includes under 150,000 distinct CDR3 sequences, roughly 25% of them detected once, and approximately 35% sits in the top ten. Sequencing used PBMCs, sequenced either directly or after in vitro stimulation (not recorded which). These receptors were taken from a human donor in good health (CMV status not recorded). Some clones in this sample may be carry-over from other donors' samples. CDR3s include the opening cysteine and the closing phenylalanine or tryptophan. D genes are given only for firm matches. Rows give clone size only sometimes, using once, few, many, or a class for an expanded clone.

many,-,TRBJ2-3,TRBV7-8,TGTGCCAGCAGCCCCCCGCTGGCGGATACGCAGTATTTT,CASSPPLADTQYF
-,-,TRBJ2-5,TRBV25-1,TGTGCCAGCAGTGACTGGACCATAGCGGACGTAGAGACCCAGTACTTC,CASSDWTIADVETQYF
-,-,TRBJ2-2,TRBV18,TGTGCCAGCTCACCGGACCCGAACACCGGGGAGCTGTTTTTT,CASSPDPNTGELFF
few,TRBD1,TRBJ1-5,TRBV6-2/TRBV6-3,TGTGCCAGCAGTTACGGGACAGGGTACCATTATCAGCCCCAGCATTTT,CASSYGTGYHYQPQHF
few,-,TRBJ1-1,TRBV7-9,TGTGCCAGCATCGACGCTGGATTCAAGAACACTGAAGCTTTCTTT,CASIDAGFKNTEAFF
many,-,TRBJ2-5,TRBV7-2,TGTGCCAGCAGCTCACAGGCGACGGAGACCCAGTACTTC,CASSSQATETQYF
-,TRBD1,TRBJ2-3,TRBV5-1,TGCGCCAGCAGCTCGAATCCCCCGGGACAGGGGGCATCAGATACGCAGTATTTT,CASSSNPPGQGASDTQYF
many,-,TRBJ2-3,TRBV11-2,TGTGCCAGCAGCTTAGGGCGTTTCGGGATCCGCACAGATACGCAGTATTTT,CASSLGRFGIRTDTQYF
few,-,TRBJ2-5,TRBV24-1,TGTGCCACCAGTGCTCGTACAGGGTCGGGAGAGACCCAGTACTTC,CATSARTGSGETQYF
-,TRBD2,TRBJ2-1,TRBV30,TGTGCCTGGAGTAGAGCGGGAGGCTTCTACAATGAGCAGTTCTTC,CAWSRAGGFYNEQFF
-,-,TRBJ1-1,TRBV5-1,TGCGCCAGCAGCTTGGATCCGGTTGCGAGGACTGAAGCTTTCTTT,CASSLDPVARTEAFF
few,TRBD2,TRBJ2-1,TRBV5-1,TGCGCCAGCAGCTGGGGACTAGCGGGAGCTTCCACCTACAATGAGCAGTTCTTC,CASSWGLAGASTYNEQFF